This TCR beta chain is drawn from a study of cytomegalovirus exposure and HLA in healthy donors. General study results and limits: The investigators catalogued 150 to 200 TCR beta chains as cytomegalovirus-associated.

The CDR3 is 13 amino acids. CDR1 is LNHNV and CDR2 is YYDKDF in the germline V gene (reference sequence). V was shortened by 0 bases and J by 10 bases, with 10 bases between the two germline ends. A word on this clone: Its target is unknown.

The primer mix had 60 Vbeta and 13 Jbeta primers. TCRdb's table, derived via immunoSEQ multiplex PCR, lists solely in-frame clones and lacks some. The data hold more than 150,000 clones, with over 65% observed a single time. The sequenced sample consisted of PBMCs. The chain employs TRBV15 and TRBJ2-1; D uncertain. The sequence was collected from a man younger than 35 in good health and CMV-seronegative. The CDR3 nucleotides are TGTGCCACCAGCAGAGATCGGTCTAGGGAGCAGTTCTTC. Translated: CATSRDRSREQFF.